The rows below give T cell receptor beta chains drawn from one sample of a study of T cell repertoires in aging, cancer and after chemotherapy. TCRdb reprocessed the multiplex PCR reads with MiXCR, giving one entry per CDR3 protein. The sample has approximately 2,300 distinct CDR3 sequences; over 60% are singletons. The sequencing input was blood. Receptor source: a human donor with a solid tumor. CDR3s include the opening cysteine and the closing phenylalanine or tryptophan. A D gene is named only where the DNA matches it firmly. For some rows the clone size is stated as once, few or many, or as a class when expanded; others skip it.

CDR3 protein: CASSLGPAESSYEQYF
CDR3 DNA: TGCGCCAGCAGCTTGGGACCAGCGGAGAGCTCCTACGAGCAGTACTTC
J gene: TRBJ2-7
D gene: NA
clone size: NA
V gene: TRBV5-1

CDR3 protein: CASSYGQGAGYEQYF
CDR3 DNA: TGTGCCAGCAGTTACGGGCAGGGGGCGGGGTACGAGCAGTACTTC
J gene: TRBJ2-7
D gene: TRBD1
clone size: NA
V gene: TRBV6-5

CDR3 protein: CASRTSGQETQYF
CDR3 DNA: TGTGCCAGCAGGACTAGCGGGCAAGAGACCCAGTACTTC
J gene: TRBJ2-5
D gene: TRBD2
clone size: once
V gene: TRBV6-1

CDR3 protein: CAISDGTAWEQYF
CDR3 DNA: TGTGCCATCAGTGACGGGACTGCCTGGGAGCAGTACTTC
J gene: TRBJ2-7
D gene: NA
clone size: NA
V gene: TRBV10-3

CDR3 protein: CASSYSRNQPQHF
CDR3 DNA: TGTGCCAGCAGTTACTCCCGAAATCAGCCCCAGCATTTT
J gene: TRBJ1-5
D gene: NA
clone size: NA
V gene: TRBV6-5

CDR3 protein: CASSYGEGNTIYF
CDR3 DNA: TGTGCCAGCAGTTACGGGGAGGGAAACACCATATATTTT
J gene: TRBJ1-3
D gene: NA
clone size: NA
V gene: TRBV6-6

CDR3 protein: CASSQTTTGVTSYEQYF
CDR3 DNA: TGTGCCAGCAGCCAAACAACGACAGGGGTTACCTCCTACGAGCAGTACTTC
J gene: TRBJ2-7
D gene: TRBD1
clone size: NA
V gene: TRBV7-9

CDR3 protein: CASRDGQSYEQYF
CDR3 DNA: TGTGCCAGCAGGGATGGGCAGTCCTACGAGCAGTACTTC
J gene: TRBJ2-7
D gene: NA
clone size: once
V gene: TRBV6-5

CDR3 protein: CASSYGAGDGYTF
CDR3 DNA: TGTGCCAGCAGCTACGGGGCTGGGGATGGCTACACCTTC
J gene: TRBJ1-2
D gene: NA
clone size: NA
V gene: TRBV7-9

CDR3 protein: CASSPLESVHREQYF
CDR3 DNA: TGTGCCAGCTCACCACTGGAATCGGTCCATCGCGAGCAGTACTTC
J gene: TRBJ2-7
D gene: NA
clone size: NA
V gene: TRBV18